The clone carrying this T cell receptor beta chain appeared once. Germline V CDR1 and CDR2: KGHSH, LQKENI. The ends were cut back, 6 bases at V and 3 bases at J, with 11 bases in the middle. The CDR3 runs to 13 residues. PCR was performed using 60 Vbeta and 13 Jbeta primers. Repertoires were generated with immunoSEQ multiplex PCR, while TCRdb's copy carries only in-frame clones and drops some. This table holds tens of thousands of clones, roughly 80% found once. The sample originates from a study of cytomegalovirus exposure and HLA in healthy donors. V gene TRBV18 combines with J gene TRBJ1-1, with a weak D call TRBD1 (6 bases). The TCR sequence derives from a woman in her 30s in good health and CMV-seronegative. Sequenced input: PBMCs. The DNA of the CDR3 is TGTGCCAGCTCCCAAGGGGGGGACACTGAAGCTTTCTTT. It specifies CASSQGGDTEAFF.